In its sample, the clone carrying this T cell receptor (beta chain) was seen once. No antigen is known for it. Germline V gene lookup returns CDR1 MDHEN and CDR2 SYDVKM. This CDR3 has 15 residues. V lost 7 bases to trimming and J lost 4 bases; unmatched junction nucleotides: 11. The PCR ran on 60 Vbeta and 13 Jbeta primers. Measured with immunoSEQ multiplex PCR; TCRdb has only the in-frame clones, and not every one. The sample lists roughly 150,000 clones, under 70% occurring once. The sample is drawn from a study of cytomegalovirus exposure and HLA in healthy donors. In the study overall: Tens of millions of unique TCRs from HLA-typed donors made up an early data release. Regarding the study as a whole: For cytomegalovirus status, the classifier reportedly gave diagnoses with high specificity and sensitivity. Highly shared variants forming one cluster were likely a sequencing artifact.

The chain joins TRBV28 to TRBJ2-5, with 8 bases matching TRBD2. The clonotype comes from a man between 25 and 39 years old in good health and CMV-seropositive. The sequenced material came from PBMCs. In DNA, the CDR3 is TGTGCCAGCATCCCGGGCGGGAGGTTTGGAGAGACCCAGTACTTC. Translating gives CASIPGGRFGETQYF.